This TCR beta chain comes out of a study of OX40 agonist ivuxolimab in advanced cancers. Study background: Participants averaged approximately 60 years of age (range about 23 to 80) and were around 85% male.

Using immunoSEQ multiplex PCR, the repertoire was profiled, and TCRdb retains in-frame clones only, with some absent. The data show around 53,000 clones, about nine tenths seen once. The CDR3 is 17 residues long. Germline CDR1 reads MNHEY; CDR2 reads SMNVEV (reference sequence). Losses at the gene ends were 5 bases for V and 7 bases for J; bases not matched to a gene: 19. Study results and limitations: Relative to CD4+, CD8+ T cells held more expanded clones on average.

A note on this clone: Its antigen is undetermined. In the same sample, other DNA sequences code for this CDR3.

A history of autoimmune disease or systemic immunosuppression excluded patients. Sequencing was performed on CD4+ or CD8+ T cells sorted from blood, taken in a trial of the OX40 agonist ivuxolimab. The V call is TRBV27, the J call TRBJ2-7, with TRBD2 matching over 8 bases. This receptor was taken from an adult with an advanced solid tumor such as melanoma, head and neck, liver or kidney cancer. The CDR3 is CASSTGRGAGGGGEQYF. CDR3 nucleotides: TGTGCCAGCAGTACCGGGAGGGGGGCCGGGGGTGGTGGAGAGCAGTACTTC.